This T cell receptor (beta chain) was found in a study of radiotherapy plus CTLA-4 blockade in lung cancer (dated by TCRdb to between 2017 and 2018). Broadly, across the study: Among the enrolled patients, about 19% had an objective response, and 25% to 40% reached disease control.

The study at large found these results: The strongest predictors of response were reported to be early dynamic shifts in blood T cell clones along with a rise in serum interferon-beta following radiation. After treatment with radiotherapy and ipilimumab, TCR clones that originated in tumors expanded in peripheral blood.

In this study, focal radiation therapy paired with CTLA-4 blockade (ipilimumab) was tested in patients who had chemo-refractory metastatic non-small-cell lung cancer. The germline V gene yields SGHRS for CDR1 and YFSETQ for CDR2. The germline V end is reduced by 7 bases and the J end by 0 bases; junction bases left unmatched: 5. Including the terminal cysteine and phenylalanine, the CDR3 comprises 15 residues. Here the CDR3 DNA is all that survives: 45 bases in frame from base 1. The library was produced with the immunoSEQ multiplex PCR assay. Not all clones reach the TCRdb copy of this immuneACCESS table, which keeps in-frame sequences only. Checked studies attribute under half of the gap to unresolved V genes and leave the rest unexplained. For this sample the table gives roughly 98,000 clones, of which approximately 78% were detected only once. The ten largest clones add up to roughly 3.5% of the sample.

A note on this clone: Its antigen target is currently unknown. Per-nucleotide qualities are absent, and no much larger clonotype sits a single base away.

Sample: peripheral blood, taken from a patient treated with radiotherapy plus ipilimumab. The receptor was isolated from a human donor with non-small cell lung cancer who had a partial response to radiotherapy plus ipilimumab. The chain employs TRBV5-1 and TRBJ2-3, and 10 junction bases match TRBD2. The encoded CDR3 is CASGQAGGSTDTQYF. DNA sequence: TGCGCCAGCGGCCAAGCGGGAGGGAGCACAGATACGCAGTATTTT.